This T cell receptor beta chain was sequenced for a study of CD8 T cells in Susac syndrome. Germline V gene data show CDR1 as SGHRS and CDR2 as YFSETQ. Trimming stripped 2 bases from V and 3 bases from J, with 5 bases between. This CDR3 is 12 amino acids long. Sequencing targeted TCR beta in T cells from blood (CD8+ and CD4+). It was negative isolation that provided the CD8+ and CD4+ T cells, whereas TEMRA cells were enriched by FACS. RNA in amounts of roughly 0.5 to 1 ug was reverse transcribed with random hexamers. Amplification of TCR beta CDR3 across 54 Vbeta and 13 Jbeta was performed with immunoSEQ multiplex PCR. TCRdb used MiXCR to reprocess the immunoSEQ multiplex PCR reads, holding one entry per CDR3 protein. In the table there are 150,000 to 200,000 distinct CDR3 sequences, around 94% of which are singletons.

The genes are TRBV5-1 and TRBJ1-1; unclear D gene. This TCR was sampled from a human donor with multiple sclerosis. Material: CD4+ T cells from PBMCs. The CDR3 coding sequence is TGCGCCAGCAGCTTTAAGGACACTGAAGCTTTCTTT. It yields the protein CASSFKDTEAFF.